The 28 T cell receptor beta chains reported below all come from one sample, sequenced in a study of shared clonotypes between healthy human individuals. Produced via immunoSEQ multiplex PCR; TCRdb's table is partial and in-frame only. The top ten clones hold roughly 0.05% of a sample with roughly 650,000 clones, approximately 97% of them seen once. The sample taken for sequencing was naive CD4+ T cells sorted from blood. Regarding subset: CD45RA+ positively selected. The receptors derive from a woman under 40 in good health.

Of note for this clone: This sample also contains other DNA sequences that code for the same CDR3. The J gene is TRBJ2-7, the V gene TRBV2, with D unresolved. Between the trimmed V and J ends, which lost 4 bases and 4 bases, there was a span of 5 bases. Germline lookup yields CDR1 SNHLY and CDR2 FYNNEI. CDR3 length equals 11 residues. The CDR3, as DNA: TGTGCCAGCAGTGCTGGTTACGAGCAGTACTTC. This codes for CASSAGYEQYF.

The rearrangement joins TRBV5-1 to TRBJ2-2; 7 nucleotides align to TRBD2. Per the germline V gene, CDR1 is SGHRS and CDR2 is YFSETQ. Germline trimming cut 0 bases from V and 5 bases from J; bases unmatched to any gene: 4. The CDR3 loop spans 15 amino acids. The CDR3 here is CASSLAHSGTGELFF. The DNA of the CDR3 is TGCGCCAGCAGCTTGGCCCATAGCGGGACCGGGGAGCTGTTTTTT. The complete variable domain, with remaining parts taken from reference TRBV5-1 and TRBJ2-2, reads KAGVTQTPRYLIKTRGQQVTLSCSPISGHRSVSWYQQTPGQGLQFLFEYFSETQRNKGNFPGRFSGRQFSNSRSEMNVSTLELGDSALYLCASSLAHSGTGELFFGEGSRLTVL.

V gene TRBV28 combines with J gene TRBJ1-2; D is unresolved. The germline V gene encodes CDR1 MDHEN and CDR2 SYDVKM. Trimming pared 4 bases from V and 5 bases from J, leaving 11 bases between. The CDR3 sequence is 13 residues long. Here the CDR3 DNA reads TGTGCCAGCAGTTACGAGATTTCTTATGGCTACACCTTC. This encodes CASSYEISYGYTF.

This chain uses TRBV6-1 with TRBJ1-5; the match to TRBD1 covers 12 bases. This CDR3 spans 15 amino acids. Unmatched junction bases numbered 4, after V lost 6 bases and J lost 4 bases. The germline gives CDR1 MNHNS, CDR2 SASEGT. The CDR3 spells CASRGTGGENQPQHF. DNA for the CDR3: TGTGCCAGCAGGGGGACAGGGGGCGAGAATCAGCCCCAGCATTTT.

The chain combines TRBV2 with TRBJ1-5; D is perhaps TRBD1 (5 bases). V dropped 8 bases and J dropped 6 bases, with 8 bases sitting between them. This CDR3 is 11 amino acids long. Germline loops: CDR1 SNHLY, CDR2 FYNNEI. In nucleotides, the CDR3 is TGTGCCAGCGGGGGGACTCAGCCCCAGCATTTT. Encoded protein: CASGGTQPQHF.

This rearrangement joins TRBV28 to TRBJ1-1; no reliable D call. The CDR3 is made up of 13 amino acids. Germline V gives CDR1 MDHEN, CDR2 SYDVKM. The V end was cut by 3 bases, the J end by 4 bases, with 9 bases between. The CDR3 DNA reads as TGTGCCAGCAGTTTGTCGGGGTTCACTGAAGCTTTCTTT. It codes for CASSLSGFTEAFF.

The J gene is TRBJ2-5, the V gene TRBV28; no definite D call. Trimming shortened V by 5 bases and J by 4 bases, and 14 bases separated the two germline ends. The CDR3 totals 14 residues. CDR1 and CDR2 (germline): MDHEN, SYDVKM. The CDR3 is CASSETPLGETQYF. CDR3 sequence (DNA): TGTGCCAGCAGTGAAACACCCCTAGGAGAGACCCAGTACTTC.

The rearrangement links TRBV10-1 to TRBJ2-3; the match to TRBD2 covers 11 bases. CDR1 is WNHNN, CDR2 SYGVQD, per germline (reference sequence). The CDR3 is 14 amino acids. Trimming at V came to 3 bases and at J to 6 bases, leaving 2 bases not matched to a gene. Written as DNA, the CDR3 is TGCGCCAGCAGTGATGGGACTAGCGGTGATACGCAGTATTTT. Translated: CASSDGTSGDTQYF.

V usage is TRBV4-2 and J usage is TRBJ1-3, with D perhaps TRBD1 (6 bases). Germline values: CDR1 LGHNA, CDR2 YNFKEQ. The CDR3 is 16 residues long. V was shortened by 5 bases and J by 0 bases, with 14 bases between the two germline ends. For the CDR3, the DNA is TGTGCCAGCAGCAAAACAGGGACCCGCTCTGGAAACACCATATATTTT. It translates to CASSKTGTRSGNTIYF.

CDR3 sequence (DNA): TGCGCCAGTATAAAACCGGGACAGGGCTACAATGAGCAGTTCTTC. It is translated as CASIKPGQGYNEQFF. This sequence joins TRBV10-2 and TRBJ2-1; 9 bases are shared with TRBD1. Germline V lookup: CDR1 WSHSY, CDR2 SAAADI. V lost 9 bases to trimming and J lost 3 bases; unmatched junction nucleotides: 9. The CDR3 runs 15 residues.

The chain uses TRBV6-1 and TRBJ1-2; D gene unclear. The ends were cut back, 7 bases at V and 10 bases at J, with 10 bases in the middle. The CDR3 consists of 10 residues. Germline V gives CDR1 MNHNS, CDR2 SASEGT. CDR3 residues: CASKRQIYTF. The CDR3 DNA sequence: TGTGCCAGCAAGCGGCAAATCTACACCTTC.

Concerning this clone itself: Distinct nucleotide sequences in the sample also encode this CDR3. V usage is TRBV6-1 and J usage is TRBJ2-7; possibly TRBD1 for D (5 bases). From germline, CDR1 is MNHNS and CDR2 SASEGT. Trimming stripped 3 bases from V and 4 bases from J, with 10 bases between. The CDR3 has 13 residues. Written as DNA, the CDR3 is TGTGCCAGCAGTGAGAGACAGTTATACGAGCAGTACTTC. This encodes CASSERQLYEQYF.

The rearrangement joins TRBV30 to TRBJ1-1; D remains ambiguous. The CDR3 loop spans 12 amino acids. Trimming left V 4 bases short and J 1 base short, with 7 bases between. Germline CDR1 reads GTSNPN; CDR2 reads SVGIG (reference sequence). The CDR3 DNA sequence: TGTGCCTGGACAACAGCGAACACTGAAGCTTTCTTT. It is translated as CAWTTANTEAFF.

This clone was picked up one time. V gene TRBV19 combines with J gene TRBJ1-3, with D uncertain. CDR3 length: 15 amino acids. Trimming removed 6 bases at V and 0 bases at J, with 12 bases between. The germline V gene has CDR1 LNHDA and CDR2 SQIVND (reference sequence). CDR3 protein: CASSEDGVSGNTIYF. In DNA, the CDR3 is TGTGCCAGTAGCGAGGACGGAGTCTCTGGAAACACCATATATTTT.

The chain has TRBV5-1 and TRBJ1-2; D possibly corresponds to TRBD1 (5 bases). This CDR3 region has 15 residues. CDR1 is SGHRS, CDR2 YFSETQ, per germline. V lost 4 bases, J lost 8 bases, and 21 bases lay in between. The CDR3 is CASSPDPGTGGGYTF. The CDR3 nucleotides read TGCGCCAGCAGCCCAGACCCCGGGACGGGGGGAGGCTACACCTTC.

The gene calls are TRBV5-4 and TRBJ2-5; D gene uncertain. The V and J ends lost 4 bases and 2 bases respectively, with 15 bases between them. CDR1 SGHNT and CDR2 YYREEE come from the germline V gene (reference sequence). The CDR3 length is 15 residues. CDR3 protein: CASSPLQAGQETQYF. Here the CDR3 DNA reads TGTGCCAGCAGCCCACTTCAGGCAGGACAAGAGACCCAGTACTTC.

The gene calls are TRBV13 and TRBJ2-7; tentative D call: TRBD1 (5 bases). The CDR3 has 13 residues. Germline V gives CDR1 PRHDT, CDR2 FYEKMQ (reference sequence). V shed 4 bases and J shed 2 bases, with 9 bases lying between them. This CDR3 reads CASSSQATYEQYF. The CDR3 DNA sequence: TGTGCCAGCAGCTCACAGGCTACCTACGAGCAGTACTTC.

This chain connects TRBV7-9 to TRBJ1-4, with 8 nucleotides matching TRBD1. This CDR3 comprises 14 residues. Per the germline V gene, CDR1 is SEHNR and CDR2 is FQNEAQ (reference sequence). The J segment lost 5 bases and the V segment lost 3 bases, leaving 2 bases of the junction unmatched. CDR3 in amino acids: CASSFDRGNEKLFF. In DNA, the CDR3 is TGTGCCAGCAGCTTTGACAGGGGCAATGAAAAACTGTTTTTT.

The chain combines TRBV27 with TRBJ1-1, with TRBD1 as a possible D gene (6 bases). CDR1 and CDR2 (germline): MNHEY, SMNVEV (reference sequence). V shed 2 bases and J shed 5 bases, with 12 bases lying between them. The CDR3 is made up of 14 amino acids. The CDR3 DNA sequence: TGTGCCAGCAGTTTAAGGGGGGGCGGGACTGAAGCTTTCTTT. As protein: CASSLRGGGTEAFF.

This chain joins TRBV6-1 and TRBJ1-3; the D gene is possibly TRBD1 (6 bases). V was clipped by 2 bases and J by 4 bases, with 18 bases between them. The CDR3 has 17 residues. Germline values: CDR1 MNHNS, CDR2 SASEGT. CDR3 amino acids: CASSENFLQGAGNTIYF. The CDR3 coding sequence is TGTGCCAGCAGTGAAAACTTTTTACAGGGTGCCGGAAACACCATATATTTT.

This chain joins TRBV7-9 and TRBJ2-3, with 9 bases aligning to TRBD1. Per germline, CDR1 SEHNR and CDR2 FQNEAQ (reference sequence). The CDR3 consists of 14 residues. Trimming removed 5 bases from V and 4 bases from J; junction bases left unmatched: 4. CDR3 bases: TGTGCCAGCAGCCCCCGACAGGGGGCAGATACGCAGTATTTT. This translates into CASSPRQGADTQYF. Full variable domain (remainder filled in from reference TRBV7-9 and TRBJ2-3): DTGVSQNPRHKITKRGQNVTFRCDPISEHNRLYWYRQTLGQGPEFLTYFQNEAQLEKSRLLSDRFSAERPKGSFSTLEIQRTEQGDSAMYLCASSPRQGADTQYFGPGTRLTVL.

CDR3 bases: TGTGCCAGCTCACCAGGCAGGGTGAGGGCAGATACGCAGTATTTT. Amino acids: CASSPGRVRADTQYF. The rearrangement uses TRBV18 and TRBJ2-3; D may correspond to TRBD1 or TRBD2 (5 bases each). The CDR3 extends over 15 amino acids. Germline V gene sequence: CDR1 KGHSH, CDR2 LQKENI. Trimming removed 2 bases from V and 4 bases from J, with 13 bases in between.

The chain carries TRBV11-2 and TRBJ1-1, with D possibly being TRBD1 (5 bases). Germline V gives CDR1 SGHAT, CDR2 FQNNGV. The CDR3 sequence is 13 residues long. The germline V and J ends were trimmed by 4 bases and 4 bases, with 10 bases remaining between them. DNA of the CDR3: TGTGCCAGCAGCTACTCGGGGGGCACTGAAGCTTTCTTT. It encodes CASSYSGGTEAFF.

The V gene is TRBV28, the J gene TRBJ2-5, with a possible D match to TRBD2 (6 bases). The J call may be mistaken, given a closer DNA end match to TRBJ2-7. The germline V gene has CDR1 MDHEN and CDR2 SYDVKM. This CDR3 has 12 amino acids. DNA of the CDR3: TGTGCCAGCACTGGGAGGCCCTACGAGCAGTACTTC. Its translation is CASTGRPYEQYF.

The chain carries TRBV7-8 and TRBJ1-1; D uncertain. The germline V gene encodes CDR1 SGHVS and CDR2 FQNEAQ. The CDR3 is 13 residues long. V lost 7 bases, J lost 0 bases, and 9 bases lay in between. CDR3 loop: CASKVGMNTEAFF. DNA of the CDR3: TGTGCCAGCAAAGTGGGGATGAACACTGAAGCTTTCTTT.

The chain combines TRBV11-3 with TRBJ2-5, with 7 bases fitting TRBD1. The junction had 9 bases not matched to a gene; V was cut back by 4 bases and J by 4 bases. From germline, CDR1 is SGHNT and CDR2 YENEEA. The CDR3 covers 15 residues. This CDR3 is CASSSRQGEGETQYF. DNA of the CDR3: TGTGCCAGCAGCTCCAGACAGGGTGAGGGAGAGACCCAGTACTTC.

This sequence joins TRBV30 and TRBJ1-1; D is unclear. The CDR3 has 11 residues. The germline V gene has CDR1 GTSNPN and CDR2 SVGIG (reference sequence). The ends were cut back, 0 bases at V and 5 bases at J, with 4 bases in the middle. This CDR3 reads CAWSVFTEAFF. Written as DNA, the CDR3 is TGTGCCTGGAGTGTGTTTACTGAAGCTTTCTTT.

This chain joins TRBV6-5 and TRBJ2-7, with D unclear. Germline V gene lookup returns CDR1 MNHEY and CDR2 SVGAGI. The CDR3 spans 13 residues. Trimming took off 7 bases at V and 0 bases at J, with 10 bases between the two ends. The CDR3 here is CASISWSSYEQYF. The CDR3 DNA is TGTGCCAGCATTTCTTGGAGCTCCTACGAGCAGTACTTC.